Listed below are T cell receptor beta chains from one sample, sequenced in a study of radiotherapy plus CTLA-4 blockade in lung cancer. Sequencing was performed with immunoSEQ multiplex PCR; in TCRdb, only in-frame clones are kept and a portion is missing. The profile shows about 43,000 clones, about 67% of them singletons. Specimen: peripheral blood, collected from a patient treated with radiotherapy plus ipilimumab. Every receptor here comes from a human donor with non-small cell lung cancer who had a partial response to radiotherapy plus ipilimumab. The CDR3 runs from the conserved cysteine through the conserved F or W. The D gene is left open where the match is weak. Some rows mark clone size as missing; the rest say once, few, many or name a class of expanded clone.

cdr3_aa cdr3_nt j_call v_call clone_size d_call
CSARESTEAFF TGCAGTGCTAGGGAGAGCACTGAAGCTTTCTTT TRBJ1-1 TRBV20-1 . .
CASSLAGRADGYTF TGCGCCAGCAGCTTGGCCGGCAGGGCGGATGGCTACACCTTC TRBJ1-2 TRBV5-1 . .
CASSSDSYEQYF TGTGCCAGCAGTTCCGACTCGTACGAGCAGTACTTC TRBJ2-7 TRBV6-5 . .
CASSIGPDRNTEAFF TGTGCCAGTAGTATCGGCCCGGACAGGAACACTGAAGCTTTCTTT TRBJ1-1 TRBV19 . .
CASSLSGRETQYF TGTGCCAGCAGCTTATCCGGGAGGGAGACCCAGTACTTC TRBJ2-5 TRBV7-9 once TRBD2
CASSSEQGAGEKLFF TGTGCCAGCAGCTCAGAACAGGGGGCTGGGGAAAAACTGTTTTTT TRBJ1-4 TRBV5-6 once TRBD1
CAGNVGGVGDGYTF TGTGCCGGCAACGTAGGGGGAGTCGGAGATGGCTACACCTTC TRBJ1-2 TRBV6-1 . .
CASSTRTSGAYNEQFF TGTGCCAGCAGCACTCGGACTAGCGGCGCCTACAATGAGCAGTTCTTC TRBJ2-1 TRBV5-4 . TRBD2
CAISNDGTDGYTF TGTGCCATCAGTAACGACGGGACAGATGGCTACACCTTC TRBJ1-2 TRBV10-3 . TRBD1
CAWIDSLNTEAFF TGTGCCTGGATTGACAGCCTGAACACTGAAGCTTTCTTT TRBJ1-1 TRBV30 few .
CASSVATGNLYGYTF TGTGCCAGCAGCGTAGCGACAGGGAACCTCTATGGCTACACCTTC TRBJ1-2 TRBV9 few TRBD1
CSAAGTSGSPGNEQFF TGCAGCGCTGCCGGGACTAGCGGGAGCCCGGGCAATGAGCAGTTCTTC TRBJ2-1 TRBV29-1 few TRBD2
CASSHGGPQYF TGTGCCAGCAGCCACGGAGGTCCCCAGTACTTC TRBJ2-5 TRBV7-8 once .
CASTSRDRGNEQFF TGTGCCAGCACTAGCCGGGACAGGGGTAATGAGCAGTTCTTC TRBJ2-1 TRBV7-2 . TRBD1
CASSKAIGQGNEQYF TGTGCCAGCAGCAAAGCGATAGGACAGGGAAACGAGCAGTACTTC TRBJ2-7 TRBV21-1 . .
CASRTAGTANTEAFF TGTGCCAGCAGGACAGCCGGGACAGCGAACACTGAAGCTTTCTTT TRBJ1-1 TRBV6-5 once TRBD1
CASSYSASSNEQFF TGTGCCAGCAGTTACTCGGCTAGCAGCAATGAGCAGTTCTTC TRBJ2-1 TRBV6-5 once .
CASTEGTGLTGYTF TGTGCCAGCACCGAAGGTACAGGCCTAACGGGCTACACCTTC TRBJ1-2 TRBV6-1 . .
CASSLTSYSNQPQHF TGTGCCAGCAGCCTGACTTCTTATAGCAATCAGCCCCAGCATTTT TRBJ1-5 TRBV27 . .
CASSFGTGSYNSPLHF TGCGCCAGCAGCTTCGGGACAGGCTCCTATAATTCACCCCTCCACTTT TRBJ1-6 TRBV5-1 . TRBD1
CASSKAGVGKNIQYF TGTGCCAGCAGCAAGGCGGGAGTGGGCAAAAACATTCAGTACTTC TRBJ2-4 TRBV21-1 few .
CASSLDMFTGEQYF TGCGCCAGCAGCTTGGATATGTTTACCGGGGAGCAGTACTTC TRBJ2-5 TRBV5-1 . .
CASSGQGRRTEAFF TGTGCCAGCAGCGGTCAGGGGCGGAGGACTGAAGCTTTCTTT TRBJ1-1 TRBV5-4 many .
CSVEDRLGQGAGYGYTF TGCAGCGTTGAAGATCGCCTGGGACAGGGGGCAGGCTATGGCTACACCTTC TRBJ1-2 TRBV29-1 . TRBD1
CASSGRDTSGNTIYF TGTGCCAGCAGCGGCCGGGACACCTCTGGAAACACCATATATTTT TRBJ1-3 TRBV5-6 . .
CASSHDLAGGEQFF TGTGCCAGCAGCCATGATCTAGCGGGAGGGGAGCAGTTCTTC TRBJ2-1 TRBV14 . TRBD2
CASSSLQGNTEAFF TGCGCCAGCAGCTCCCTACAGGGTAACACTGAAGCTTTCTTT TRBJ1-1 TRBV5-1 once .
CASSLDGADGELFF TGTGCCAGCAGCTTGGATGGGGCAGACGGGGAGCTGTTTTTT TRBJ2-2 TRBV5-4 . .
CASSSDPGTGKGEQYF TGCGCCAGCAGCTCCGACCCCGGGACAGGGAAAGGCGAGCAGTACTTC TRBJ2-7 TRBV5-1 . TRBD1
CAWSAQTGANYGYTF TGTGCCTGGAGTGCACAGACAGGGGCTAACTATGGCTACACCTTC TRBJ1-2 TRBV30 . TRBD1
CASRLAGAHGEQFF TGTGCCAGTAGGTTAGCGGGGGCCCACGGTGAGCAGTTCTTC TRBJ2-1 TRBV19 few TRBD2
CASSFGQGGGNTIYF TGTGCCAGCAGCTTTGGACAGGGTGGCGGAAACACCATATATTTT TRBJ1-3 TRBV7-9 . TRBD1
CASRTQGALGSPLHF TGTGCCAGCAGAACTCAGGGGGCCCTAGGTTCACCCCTCCACTTT TRBJ1-6 TRBV6-5 few TRBD1
CASIVGTAPYEQYF TGTGCCAGCATCGTGGGGACAGCACCTTACGAGCAGTACTTC TRBJ2-7 TRBV7-9 . TRBD1
CASSMGRGYATSGRTSYEQYF TGTGCCAGTAGTATGGGCAGGGGATACGCGACTAGCGGGAGGACGAGCTACGAGCAGTACTTC TRBJ2-7 TRBV19 . TRBD2
CASSLQVGQGEETQYF TGTGCCAGCAGCTTACAGGTCGGGCAGGGGGAAGAGACCCAGTACTTC TRBJ2-5 TRBV11-2 . TRBD1
CASSLREGDYTF TGTGCCAGCTCACTCCGGGAGGGTGACTACACCTTC TRBJ1-2 TRBV18 . .
CASSHDRGLSYEQYF TGTGCCAGCTCACACGACAGAGGTCTCTCCTACGAGCAGTACTTC TRBJ2-7 TRBV18 few .
CASSEIDLLAGVHEQYF TGTGCCAGCAGTGAAATTGATTTACTAGCGGGAGTCCACGAGCAGTACTTC TRBJ2-7 TRBV2 . TRBD2
CASSQEATSGHNEQFF TGCGCCAGCAGCCAAGAGGCGACTAGCGGGCACAATGAGCAGTTCTTC TRBJ2-1 TRBV4-1 . TRBD2
CASSRGVNTEAFF TGTGCCAGCAGCCGGGGAGTGAACACTGAAGCTTTCTTT TRBJ1-1 TRBV11-3 . .
CATSLNPKREKLFF TGTGCCACCAGCCTGAACCCGAAGAGGGAAAAACTGTTTTTT TRBJ1-4 TRBV15 few .
CSVGLTNSNQPQHF TGCAGCGTAGGACTTACGAATAGCAATCAGCCCCAGCATTTT TRBJ1-5 TRBV29-1 . .
CASSEGSGSYNEQFF TGCGCCAGCAGTGAGGGCAGCGGATCCTACAATGAGCAGTTCTTC TRBJ2-1 TRBV10-1 . .
CASSSSGGVGNEQFF TGTGCCAGCAGCTCGAGCGGGGGGGTTGGTAATGAGCAGTTCTTC TRBJ2-1 TRBV7-3 . TRBD2
CASRGSTRGHEQFF TGTGCCAGCAGGGGGTCGACTAGGGGGCATGAGCAGTTCTTC TRBJ2-1 TRBV7-9 . .
CASSVGQGITDTQYF TGTGCCAGCAGCGTCGGCCAGGGGATCACAGATACGCAGTATTTT TRBJ2-3 TRBV9 . .
CASSHRGETEAFF TGCGCCAGCAGCCATCGGGGAGAAACTGAAGCTTTCTTT TRBJ1-1 TRBV4-3 few .